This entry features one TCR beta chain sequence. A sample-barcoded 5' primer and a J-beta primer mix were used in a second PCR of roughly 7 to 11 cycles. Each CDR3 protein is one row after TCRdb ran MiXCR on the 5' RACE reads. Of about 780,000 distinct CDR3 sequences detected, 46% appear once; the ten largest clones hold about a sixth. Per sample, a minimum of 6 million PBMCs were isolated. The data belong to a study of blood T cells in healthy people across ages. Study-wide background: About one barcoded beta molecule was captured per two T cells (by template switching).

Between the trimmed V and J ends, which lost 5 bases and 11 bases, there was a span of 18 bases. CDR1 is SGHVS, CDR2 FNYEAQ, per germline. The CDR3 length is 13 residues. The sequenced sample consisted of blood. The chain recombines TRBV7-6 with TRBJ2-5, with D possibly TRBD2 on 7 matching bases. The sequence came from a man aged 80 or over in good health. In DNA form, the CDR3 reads TGTGCCAGCAGCCCCGCGGGGGCTGTTGAGCAGTACTTC. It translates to CASSPAGAVEQYF.